Shown below are 19 T cell receptor beta chains from a single sample sequenced in a study of T cell changes during pregnancy in multiple sclerosis. Libraries were prepared by immunoSEQ multiplex PCR; TCRdb keeps only in-frame clonotypes and omits some of them. Among 70,000 to 75,000 clones listed, about 92% were seen once. This specimen was peripheral blood, taken before pregnancy. The receptors originated from a female donor with multiple sclerosis, enrolled in a pregnancy study.

The J gene is TRBJ2-2, the V gene TRBV12-5, with a possible D match to TRBD1 (6 bases). Trimming cost V 0 bases and J 3 bases, with 14 bases left between them. Germline V lookup: CDR1 LGHNT, CDR2 FRNRAP. This CDR3 is built from 17 residues. The CDR3 nucleotides read TGTGCTAGTGGTTTGGTACTTAGCCAGGGGTACACCGGGGAGCTGTTTTTT. Translation gives CASGLVLSQGYTGELFF.

The gene calls are TRBV7-9 and TRBJ2-5; TRBD2 is a possible D gene (5 bases). The CDR3 has 14 residues. V was clipped by 5 bases and J by 9 bases, with 19 bases between them. CDR1 and CDR2 from the germline V gene are SEHNR and FQNEAQ (reference sequence). The CDR3 is CASSTSWPQAAQYF. DNA of the CDR3: TGTGCCAGCAGCACCTCGTGGCCCCAAGCGGCCCAGTACTTC.

The genes are TRBV14 and TRBJ2-3; D is uncertain. Trimming removed 1 base from V and 6 bases from J, with 17 bases in between. The germline V gene has CDR1 SGHDN and CDR2 FVKESK. The CDR3 extends over 16 amino acids. CDR3 nucleotide sequence: TGTGCCAGCAGCCAAGTGGTCGGTGGGCTTGGTGATACGCAGTATTTT. Its translation: CASSQVVGGLGDTQYF.

The chain has TRBV19 and TRBJ2-2; 7 bases fit TRBD2. There are 16 residues in the CDR3. CDR1 LNHDA and CDR2 SQIVND come from the germline V gene (reference sequence). The V gene end was trimmed by 4 bases and the J gene end by 1 base; junction bases not matched to a gene: 6. This CDR3 is CASSTTGLQNTGELFF. CDR3 bases: TGTGCCAGTAGTACCACGGGACTACAGAACACCGGGGAGCTGTTTTTT.

CDR3 nucleotides: TGTGCCTGGAGTGTACAGAGTTCCAGGGCGAGACAACCTGAAGCTTTCTTT. It encodes CAWSVQSSRARQPEAFF. The chain couples TRBV30 to TRBJ1-1; D might be TRBD1 (5 bases). Between the trimmed V and J ends, which lost 0 bases and 6 bases, there was a span of 23 bases. Per the germline V gene, CDR1 is GTSNPN and CDR2 is SVGIG (reference sequence). There are 17 residues in the CDR3.

The rearrangement links TRBV11-2 to TRBJ2-2, with 13 positions matching TRBD2. CDR1 is SGHAT and CDR2 is FQNNGV in the germline V gene. There are 16 residues in the CDR3. J lost 7 bases, V lost 3 bases, and 5 bases had no gene match. The CDR3 bases are TGTGCCAGCAGCTTCGGACTAGCGGGAGTCGGCGGGGAGCTGTTTTTT. Translating gives CASSFGLAGVGGELFF.

This chain links TRBV11-3 with TRBJ1-3; a weak D match, TRBD1 (6 bases). Germline loops: CDR1 SGHNT, CDR2 YENEEA. V shed 4 bases and J shed 4 bases, with 17 bases lying between them. The CDR3 is 16 amino acids. This chain's CDR3 is CASSSEGTGRGNTIYF. The CDR3 DNA reads as TGTGCCAGCAGCTCCGAGGGTACAGGGAGAGGAAACACCATATATTTT.

This clone has only one observation. This sequence joins TRBV5-1 and TRBJ2-3, with a weak D call TRBD1 (6 bases). Trimming stripped 4 bases from V and 3 bases from J, with 15 bases between. Germline V lookup: CDR1 SGHRS, CDR2 YFSETQ. The CDR3 consists of 15 residues. The DNA of the CDR3 is TGCGCCAGCAGCACACAGGGAGAGGATACAGATACGCAGTATTTT. It is translated as CASSTQGEDTDTQYF.

In nucleotides, the CDR3 is TGTGCCAGCAGTTACTCCAGGACAGCCTTCTATGGCTACACCTTC. It is translated as CASSYSRTAFYGYTF. The rearrangement joins TRBV6-5 to TRBJ1-2; a weak D match, TRBD1 (6 bases). This CDR3 is 15 amino acids long. V was clipped by 0 bases and J by 4 bases, with 12 bases between them. Germline V CDR1 and CDR2: MNHEY, SVGAGI.

The V call is TRBV11-3, the J call TRBJ2-3; D call uncertain. Trimming cost V 1 base and J 2 bases, with 7 bases left between them. This CDR3 is 14 amino acids long. Germline V CDR1 and CDR2: SGHNT, YENEEA. CDR3 coding DNA: TGTGCCAGCAGCTTAGGAGGAGTCACAGATACGCAGTATTTT. Encoded protein: CASSLGGVTDTQYF.

The chain recombines TRBV5-5 with TRBJ2-7, with 9 bases lining up with TRBD1. The CDR3 has 15 residues. The J segment lost 6 bases and the V segment lost 4 bases, leaving 11 bases of the junction unmatched. Germline V gene data show CDR1 as SGHKS and CDR2 as YYEKEE (reference sequence). CDR3 coding DNA: TGTGCCAGCAGCACAGGGGGCATAATGTTGAGCGAGCAGTACTTC. It specifies CASSTGGIMLSEQYF.

The rearrangement links TRBV7-8 to TRBJ2-1; maybe TRBD2 (5 bases). Between the trimmed V and J ends, which lost 5 bases and 0 bases, there was a span of 11 bases. Germline V lookup: CDR1 SGHVS, CDR2 FQNEAQ. This CDR3 comprises 15 residues. Here the CDR3 reads CASSLEAVSYNEQFF. For the CDR3, the DNA is TGTGCCAGCAGCCTAGAAGCGGTCTCCTACAATGAGCAGTTCTTC.

This clone came up a few times. The chain is built from TRBV30 and TRBJ2-1, with a possible D match to TRBD1 (5 bases). Germline CDR1 reads GTSNPN; CDR2 reads SVGIG (reference sequence). V was shortened by 7 bases and J by 0 bases, with 10 bases between the two germline ends. The CDR3 runs to 13 residues. The CDR3 region is CALDITSYNEQFF. CDR3 nucleotides: TGTGCCTTGGACATTACCTCCTACAATGAGCAGTTCTTC. The complete variable domain, with remaining parts taken from reference TRBV30 and TRBJ2-1, reads SQTIHQWPATLVQPVGSPLSLECTVEGTSNPNLYWYRQAAGRGLQLLFYSVGIGQISSEVPQNLSASRPQDRQFILSSKKLLLSDSGFYLCALDITSYNEQFFGPGTRLTVL.

The DNA for the CDR3 is TGCACCAGCAGCCAACCCCCGTGGGAGCGGGAGTCCGACGAGCAGTACTTC. This translates into CTSSQPPWERESDEQYF. J is TRBJ2-7 and V is TRBV1; the D call of TRBD2 is as the table states it, not checked on the DNA. TRBV1 is given as a pseudogene. CDR3 length: 17 amino acids.

The rearrangement joins TRBV9 to TRBJ2-1; TRBD2 aligns across 9 bases. Germline lookup yields CDR1 SGDLS and CDR2 YYNGEE. The CDR3 extends over 15 amino acids. Trimming cost V 3 bases and J 4 bases; bases outside gene matches: 5. The CDR3 is CASSDRAGGYNEQFF. CDR3 in DNA: TGTGCCAGCAGCGACAGGGCGGGAGGGTACAATGAGCAGTTCTTC.

This chain joins TRBV5-4 and TRBJ2-1; the D gene is possibly TRBD1 (5 bases). The CDR3 extends over 13 amino acids. Germline-derived CDR1 and CDR2 are SGHNT and YYREEE (reference sequence). Trimming took off 6 bases at V and 4 bases at J, with 11 bases between the two ends. The CDR3 nucleotides read TGTGCCAGCATGGGGCACAGTTACAATGAGCAGTTCTTC. It is translated as CASMGHSYNEQFF.

The J gene is TRBJ2-7, the V gene TRBV6-4; the match to TRBD2 covers 10 bases. Trimming at V came to 6 bases and at J to 5 bases, leaving 10 bases not matched to a gene. Germline V gene data show CDR1 as MRHNA and CDR2 as SNTAGT. This CDR3 has 15 residues. CDR3 amino acids: CASSKIAGGENEQYF. As DNA, the CDR3 is TGTGCCAGCAGCAAGATAGCGGGAGGAGAGAACGAGCAGTACTTC.

The genes are TRBV7-2 and TRBJ1-1, with D unclear. Germline lookup yields CDR1 SGHTA and CDR2 FQGNSA. V lost 1 base to trimming and J lost 7 bases, with 16 bases between them. The CDR3 runs 15 residues. CDR3 amino acids: CASSLGRLSSGEAFF. The CDR3 DNA reads as TGTGCCAGCAGCTTAGGACGTTTATCGAGCGGTGAAGCTTTCTTT.

The chain has TRBV7-6 and TRBJ2-3; TRBD1 matches at 12 bases. The CDR3 has 17 amino acids. V was pared by 5 bases and J by 9 bases, with 15 bases of the junction left unmatched. Per germline, CDR1 SGHVS and CDR2 FNYEAQ. The CDR3 reads CASSPSSGQGAAGTQYF. The CDR3 DNA sequence: TGTGCCAGCAGCCCAAGCTCGGGACAGGGGGCTGCGGGGACGCAGTATTTT.